This TCR beta chain was recorded in a study of shared clonotypes between healthy human individuals. CD45RO negativity and positive selection for CCR7 defined naive CD8 cells, a population that excluded terminally differentiated effector memory CD45RA+ cells. Points on this clone: Its antigen is not known.

Evenly divided among several immunoSEQ plates was the genomic DNA of each subset. The protocol was immunoSEQ multiplex PCR, while the TCRdb copy is restricted to in-frame clones and leaves out a portion. The sample includes around 580,000 clones, 98% of them seen just once. Study findings and constraints: A generally larger estimated richness was seen in naive subsets than in memory subsets.

This TCR derives from a man aged 25-45 years in good health. The specimen was naive CD8+ T cells sorted from blood.

The CDR3 reads CASSEVGVLYQPQHF. The CDR3 nucleotides are TGTGCCAGCAGTGAAGTTGGGGTCTTATATCAGCCCCAGCATTTT. The chain is built from TRBV6-1 and TRBJ1-5; D is uncertain. This CDR3 spans 15 amino acids. V lost 1 base and J 5 bases, leaving 12 bases between the germline ends. Per the germline V gene, CDR1 is MNHNS and CDR2 is SASEGT.